The 26 T cell receptor beta chains below were found in one sample sequenced in a study of T cell responses to AZD1222 COVID-19 vaccine (dated by TCRdb to the early 2020s). Explained via the paper, the time point label denotes: about 28 days (+/-7) after the second vaccine dose. Library construction relied on the immunoSEQ multiplex PCR assay. This is the immuneACCESS table as TCRdb keeps it, with only in-frame sequences that have V and J called. A part of the clones is gone; compared with another copy, unresolved V genes explain less than half, and the rest is unexplained. The sample table holds tens of thousands of clones, of which about 92% were seen once. The top ten clonotypes cover 4% to 5.5% of the sample. The material was peripheral blood, obtained 28 days after the second AZD1222 dose. These receptors all stem from an adult who received the AZD1222 COVID-19 vaccine.

Only one count was recorded for this clone. J is TRBJ1-5 and V is TRBV19; the match to TRBD1 covers 8 bases. CDR1 and CDR2 (germline): LNHDA, SQIVND (reference sequence). CDR3 size: 15 residues. V lost 6 bases and J lost 6; bases outside the gene matches: 10. CDR3: CASSAGQGARQPQHF. The CDR3 nucleotides read TGTGCCAGTAGCGCTGGACAGGGAGCACGTCAGCCCCAGCATTTT.

The CDR3 sequence: CASRPTGGAETQYF. CDR3 DNA: TGTGCCAGCAGGCCCACAGGGGGAGCCGAGACCCAGTACTTC. This chain connects TRBV3-1 (or the pseudogene TRBV3-2) to TRBJ2-5; 8 bases line up with TRBD1. V shed 6 bases, J shed 5 bases, and the junction held 8 bases outside the gene matches. This CDR3 comprises 14 residues. Germline V gene data show CDR1 as LGHDT and CDR2 as YNNKEL (reference sequence).

The chain joins TRBV11-3 to TRBJ2-5; a weak D match, TRBD2 (6 bases). The length of the CDR3 is 14 residues. The germline V and J ends were trimmed by 5 bases and 2 bases, with 12 bases remaining between them. Germline values: CDR1 SGHNT, CDR2 YENEEA. The CDR3 DNA follows: TGTGCCAGCAGCAAAGACGGGGGACAAGAGACCCAGTACTTC. This codes for CASSKDGGQETQYF.

The genes are TRBV7-7 and TRBJ2-2; perhaps TRBD2 as D (6 bases). The V end was cut by 5 bases, the J end by 2 bases, with 15 bases between. The CDR3 runs to 16 residues. Germline V lookup: CDR1 SSHAT, CDR2 FNYEAQ (reference sequence). This CDR3 is CASSPSPGTNTGELFF. The CDR3 nucleotides read TGTGCCAGCAGCCCGTCGCCAGGGACTAACACCGGGGAGCTGTTTTTT.

The genes are TRBV10-3 and TRBJ2-5; a possible D gene is TRBD1 (5 bases). The CDR3 covers 15 residues. CDR1 is ENHRY and CDR2 is SYGVKD in the germline V gene. V was shortened by 0 bases and J by 3 bases, with 11 bases between the two germline ends. The CDR3 region is CAISESEQVEETQYF. The CDR3 region has the DNA TGTGCCATCAGTGAGTCAGAACAGGTGGAAGAGACCCAGTACTTC.

The CDR3 here is CASSFAGQSSGANVLTF. The CDR3 DNA reads as TGTGCCAGCAGCTTTGCCGGACAGAGCTCTGGGGCCAACGTCCTGACTTTC. The chain is built from TRBV5-5 and TRBJ2-6; D is possibly TRBD1 (6 bases). With 2 bases removed from V and 0 bases from J, the gap between germline ends came to 12 bases. The CDR3 contains 17 residues. Germline values: CDR1 SGHKS, CDR2 YYEKEE (reference sequence).

The chain combines TRBV19 with TRBJ2-3, with 8 bases identical to TRBD2. The germline CDR1 and CDR2 sequences are LNHDA and SQIVND (reference sequence). The ends lost 3 bases at V and 4 bases at J; junction bases unmatched: 3. The CDR3 loop spans 14 amino acids. CDR3 residues: CASSMGLEADTQYF. The CDR3 DNA sequence: TGTGCCAGTAGTATGGGACTAGAGGCAGATACGCAGTATTTT.

This rearrangement joins TRBV7-7 to TRBJ2-1; 8 bases agree with TRBD1. V lost 5 bases and J lost 6; bases outside the gene matches: 9. There are 15 residues in the CDR3. CDR1 and CDR2 (germline): SSHAT, FNYEAQ (reference sequence). The chain's CDR3 is CASSLDRGLLNEQFF. For the CDR3, the DNA is TGTGCCAGCAGCCTCGACAGGGGACTCCTCAATGAGCAGTTCTTC.

The chain couples TRBV5-8 to TRBJ2-1, with 10 bases aligning to TRBD2. Per the germline V gene, CDR1 is SGHTS and CDR2 is YDEGEE. This CDR3 is built from 16 residues. J lost 2 bases, V lost 0 bases, and 2 bases had no gene match. The CDR3: CASSLEAGGPYNEQFF. In DNA form, the CDR3 reads TGTGCCAGCAGCTTGGAAGCGGGAGGGCCCTACAATGAGCAGTTCTTC.

The V call is TRBV28, the J call TRBJ1-1; 7 nucleotides align to TRBD1. V shed 7 bases, J shed 3 bases, and the junction held 5 bases outside the gene matches. Germline loops: CDR1 MDHEN, CDR2 SYDVKM. CDR3 length: 13 amino acids. The CDR3 reads CASTRRGHTEAFF. Written as DNA, the CDR3 is TGTGCCAGCACCCGGAGGGGGCACACTGAAGCTTTCTTT.

The chain uses TRBV7-3 and TRBJ1-1; tentative D call: TRBD1 (5 bases). Germline values: CDR1 SGHTA, CDR2 FQGTGA. The CDR3 runs to 17 residues. Trimming pared 1 base from V and 1 base from J, leaving 16 bases between. CDR3 residues: CASSLKMGGAANTEAFF. In DNA, the CDR3 is TGTGCCAGCAGCTTAAAGATGGGCGGGGCAGCGAACACTGAAGCTTTCTTT.

This clone has just one count. The genes are TRBV5-4 and TRBJ2-3; a possible D gene is TRBD2 (5 bases). CDR1 is SGHNT and CDR2 is YYREEE in the germline V gene (reference sequence). The length of the CDR3 is 14 residues. Deletions cut 0 bases from V and 6 bases from J, with 11 bases between. This CDR3 reads CASSLGLAGDTQYF. The CDR3, as DNA: TGTGCCAGCAGCTTGGGACTGGCGGGCGATACGCAGTATTTT.

The genes are TRBV10-3 and TRBJ2-5, with D perhaps TRBD1 (6 bases). There are 15 residues in the CDR3. Germline V gene lookup returns CDR1 ENHRY and CDR2 SYGVKD. Trimming took 5 bases from V and 2 from J, leaving 15 bases between them. CDR3 amino acids: CAISPRTAAQETQYF. DNA for the CDR3: TGTGCCATCAGTCCTCGGACAGCTGCACAAGAGACCCAGTACTTC.

The rearrangement uses TRBV7-3 and TRBJ2-5; D may be TRBD2 (6 bases). Germline-derived CDR1 and CDR2 are SGHTA and FQGTGA. The ends were cut back, 0 bases at V and 4 bases at J, with 6 bases in the middle. The CDR3 spans 13 residues. This CDR3 is CASSLTGGETQYF. CDR3 nucleotide sequence: TGTGCCAGCAGCTTAACGGGGGGAGAGACCCAGTACTTC.

This chain joins TRBV7-9 and TRBJ1-4; possibly TRBD1 for D (6 bases). The V and J ends lost 8 bases and 4 bases respectively, with 8 bases between them. The CDR3 is 12 amino acids. Germline V gene data show CDR1 as SEHNR and CDR2 as FQNEAQ (reference sequence). CDR3 protein: CASSDSNEKLFF. CDR3 in DNA: TGTGCCAGCTCGGACAGTAATGAAAAACTGTTTTTT.

The CDR3 DNA is TGTGCCTGGAGTAAGGGGGCGGAGGGAAACACCATATATTTT. Translated: CAWSKGAEGNTIYF. The chain has TRBV30 and TRBJ1-3; 7 nucleotides match TRBD1. With V trimmed by 2 bases and J by 4 bases, 5 bases remained unmatched. The CDR3 contains 14 residues. Germline lookup yields CDR1 GTSNPN and CDR2 SVGIG (reference sequence). Full variable domain (remainder filled in from reference TRBV30 and TRBJ1-3): SQTIHQWPATLVQPVGSPLSLECTVEGTSNPNLYWYRQAAGRGLQLLFYSVGIGQISSEVPQNLSASRPQDRQFILSSKKLLLSDSGFYLCAWSKGAEGNTIYFGEGSWLTVV.

CDR3: CASTTGQGTDTQYF. Written as DNA, the CDR3 is TGTGCCAGTACCACGGGACAGGGAACAGATACGCAGTATTTT. This rearrangement joins TRBV19 to TRBJ2-3; TRBD1 matches 9 bases. V lost 7 bases, J lost 3 bases, and 5 bases stayed unmatched. The length of the CDR3 is 14 residues. Germline V CDR1 and CDR2: LNHDA, SQIVND (reference sequence).

V usage is TRBV7-8 and J usage is TRBJ1-1, with D hard to call. Trimming took 5 bases from V and 1 from J, leaving 11 bases between them. The CDR3 is 14 residues long. Germline CDR1 is SGHVS and CDR2 is FQNEAQ. CDR3 bases: TGTGCCAGCAGCCCTGGTCTCGGGAACACTGAAGCTTTCTTT. Translation gives CASSPGLGNTEAFF.

This chain connects TRBV6-5 to TRBJ1-2; no reliable D call. Trimming pared 4 bases from V and 5 bases from J, leaving 14 bases between. Germline V CDR1 and CDR2: MNHEY, SVGAGI. The CDR3 is 14 amino acids. This chain's CDR3 is CASSSGKVGYGYTF. The CDR3 region has the DNA TGTGCCAGCAGTTCGGGGAAGGTCGGATATGGCTACACCTTC.

The rearrangement links TRBV7-8 to TRBJ1-5; 8 nucleotides match TRBD1. J was trimmed by 2 bases and V by 0 bases; bases with no gene match: 6. The germline CDR1 and CDR2 sequences are SGHVS and FQNEAQ. The CDR3 loop spans 17 amino acids. CDR3 nucleotide sequence: TGTGCCAGCAGCTTAGCGAGATCAGGGGGCGGCAATCAGCCCCAGCATTTT. Its protein product is CASSLARSGGGNQPQHF.

This chain connects TRBV5-6 to TRBJ1-3, with D hard to call. The CDR3 has 12 amino acids. V gave up 4 bases and J gave up 8 bases, with 10 bases separating them. Germline assignment: CDR1 SGHDT and CDR2 YYEEEE. The CDR3 coding sequence is TGTGCCAGCAGCCCTTCTGGGGACACCATATATTTT. It specifies CASSPSGDTIYF.

The J gene is TRBJ1-1, the V gene TRBV13; D is perhaps TRBD1 (5 bases). CDR3 size: 14 residues. Between the trimmed V and J ends, which lost 6 bases and 4 bases, there was a span of 15 bases. CDR1 and CDR2 from the germline V gene are PRHDT and FYEKMQ (reference sequence). This chain's CDR3 is CASSIGARSTEAFF. DNA of the CDR3: TGTGCCAGCAGTATAGGGGCCAGGTCCACTGAAGCTTTCTTT.

V and J are TRBV10-3 and TRBJ2-7, with 9 bases fitting TRBD1. V gave up 9 bases and J gave up 3 bases; unmatched junction bases: 12. Germline CDR1 reads ENHRY; CDR2 reads SYGVKD. The CDR3 totals 15 residues. The CDR3 is CAMRPGTGIFYEQYF. The CDR3 DNA sequence: TGTGCCATGAGACCCGGGACAGGGATTTTCTACGAGCAGTACTTC.

V gene TRBV7-9 combines with J gene TRBJ1-2; 8 bases fit TRBD1. J was trimmed by 1 base and V by 5 bases; bases with no gene match: 3. Germline V gene lookup returns CDR1 SEHNR and CDR2 FQNEAQ (reference sequence). This CDR3 comprises 14 residues. The CDR3 DNA reads as TGTGCCAGCAGCCAGACAGGGGTTAACTATGGCTACACCTTC. This encodes CASSQTGVNYGYTF.

V and J are TRBV11-2 and TRBJ2-1; 9 bases fit TRBD2. V lost 5 bases and J lost 8; bases outside the gene matches: 13. In germline, CDR1 is SGHAT, CDR2 FQNNGV. The CDR3 covers 16 residues. Written as DNA, the CDR3 is TGTGCCAGCAGCGCGAGGAGCGGGAGGCCCCGAGATGAGCAGTTCTTC. Translating it yields CASSARSGRPRDEQFF. Using reference TRBV11-2 and TRBJ2-1 for the parts outside the CDR3, the full variable domain is EAGVAQSPRYKIIEKRQSVAFWCNPISGHATLYWYQQILGQGPKLLIQFQNNGVVDDSQLPKDRFSAERLKGVDSTLKIQPAKLEDSAVYLCASSARSGRPRDEQFFGPGTRLTVL.

The CDR3 loop reads CASMSGADGYTF. As DNA, the CDR3 is TGTGCCAGTATGTCGGGGGCGGATGGCTACACCTTC. The J gene is TRBJ1-2, the V gene TRBV19; D is possibly TRBD1 (6 bases). Germline V lookup: CDR1 LNHDA, CDR2 SQIVND (reference sequence). V was trimmed by 7 bases and J by 6 bases, leaving 12 bases between them. The CDR3 consists of 12 residues.